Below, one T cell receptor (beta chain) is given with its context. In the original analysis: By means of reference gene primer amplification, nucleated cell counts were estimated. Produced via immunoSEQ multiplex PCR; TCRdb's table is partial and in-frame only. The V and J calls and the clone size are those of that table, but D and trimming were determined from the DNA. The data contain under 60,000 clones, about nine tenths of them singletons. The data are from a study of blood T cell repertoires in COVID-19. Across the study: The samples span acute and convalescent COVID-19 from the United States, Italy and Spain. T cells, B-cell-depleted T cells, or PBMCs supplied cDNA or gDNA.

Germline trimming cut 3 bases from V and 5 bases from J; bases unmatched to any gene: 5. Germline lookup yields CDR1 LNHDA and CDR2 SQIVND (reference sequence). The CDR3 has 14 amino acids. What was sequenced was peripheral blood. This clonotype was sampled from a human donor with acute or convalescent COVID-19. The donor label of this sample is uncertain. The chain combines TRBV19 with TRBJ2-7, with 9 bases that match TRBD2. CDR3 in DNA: TGTGCCAGTAGTATTAGCGGGAGTTACGACGAGCAGTACTTC. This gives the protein CASSISGSYDEQYF. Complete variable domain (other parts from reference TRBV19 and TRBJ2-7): DGGITQSPKYLFRKEGQNVTLSCEQNLNHDAMYWYRQDPGQGLRLIYYSQIVNDFQKGDIAEGYSVSREKKESFPLTVTSAQKNPTAFYLCASSISGSYDEQYFGPGTRLTVT.